This TCR beta chain was observed in a study of cytomegalovirus exposure and HLA in healthy donors listed by TCRdb under 2017. Background for the entire study: The 500 to 800 repertoires of the first cohort and the 95 to 150 validation repertoires were produced on the same platform, according to a later analysis. The aim of the study was to test whether cataloging public T cell receptors could identify signatures of past pathogen exposure. Along with the roughly 610-subject first cohort, a separate validation cohort of over a hundred different subjects was used. High-throughput TCR immunosequencing, statistical association of individual TCRs with disease status, and machine learning were combined to predict cytomegalovirus infection status. Here is what the overall study found, with its caveats: The authors suggested that the approach could potentially be generalized to other disease states and immunological phenotypes. All 120 or so repertoires were used to score co-occurrence in the validation cohort in a later analysis, because that analysis had no HLA typing for the cohort. In a later analysis, TCRs clustered in the first cohort were found to also tend to co-occur in the roughly 110 validation repertoires, with about 94% of cluster scores above 0. The study listed over 150 TCR beta chains as associated with cytomegalovirus. A few of the identified cytomegalovirus-associated TCR beta chains were confirmed in vitro to be specific for cytomegalovirus antigens. Across donors, most TCR sequences were observed very rarely, whereas some public TCRs were present in many individuals. The classifier was reported to diagnose cytomegalovirus status with high specificity and sensitivity in both the original and validation cohorts.

The method behind the library was the immunoSEQ multiplex PCR assay. The authors' analysis ran thus. A statistical classification framework was built to diagnose cytomegalovirus status from the catalog of TCR beta chain sequences. TCRdb re-hosts the immuneACCESS table, in-frame sequences only. Its copies lack some clones; in the studies checked, an unresolved V gene accounts for under half of them, and the cause for the rest is not known. V and J calls and clone size are given by that table; D and trimming were obtained from the DNA. Recorded for this sample are some 80,000 clones; around 96% of them occurred a single time. The top ten hold approximately 1.3% of the sample. The germline V gene supplies CDR1 WSHSY and CDR2 SAAADI. V gives up 4 bases and J gives up 1 base, and the segment between their germline ends measures 11 bases. CDR3 length: 14 amino acids, cysteine to phenylalanine. CDR3 DNA is the only sequence kept; it has 42 bases, read in frame from the first base.

The donors were included in the validation cohort of roughly 120 subjects, a group kept apart from the roughly 730-subject first cohort. Concerning this clone: Its recognized antigen is unknown. No quality values exist for individual bases; no much larger clone is one base distant.

The origin of this receptor is a woman aged 18-29 years in good health and CMV-seronegative. This receptor chain uses TRBV10-2 and TRBJ2-7; TRBD2 is perhaps the D gene, given 6 matching bases. The sequenced sample was PBMCs. The DNA sequence follows: TGCGCCAGCAGTGGTGGGGGGACGTCCTACGAGCAGTACTTC. Its product reads: CASSGGGTSYEQYF.